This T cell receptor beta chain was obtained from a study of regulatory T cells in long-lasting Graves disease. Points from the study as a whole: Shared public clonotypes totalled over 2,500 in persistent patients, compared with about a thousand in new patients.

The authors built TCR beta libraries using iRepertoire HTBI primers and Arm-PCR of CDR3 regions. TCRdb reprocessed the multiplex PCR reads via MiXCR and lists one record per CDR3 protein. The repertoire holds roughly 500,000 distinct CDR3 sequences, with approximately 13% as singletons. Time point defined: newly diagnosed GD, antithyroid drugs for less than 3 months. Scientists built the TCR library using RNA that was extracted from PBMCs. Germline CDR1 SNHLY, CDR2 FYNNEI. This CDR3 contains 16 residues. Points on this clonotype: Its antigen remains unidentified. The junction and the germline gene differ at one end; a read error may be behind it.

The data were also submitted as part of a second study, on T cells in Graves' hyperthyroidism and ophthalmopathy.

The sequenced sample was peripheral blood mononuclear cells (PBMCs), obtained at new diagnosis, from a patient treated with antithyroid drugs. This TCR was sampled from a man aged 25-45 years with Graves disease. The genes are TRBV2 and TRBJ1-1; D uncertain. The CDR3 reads CASLIGLSLANTGAFF. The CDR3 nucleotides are TGTGCCAGCCTCATAGGACTGTCCCTCGCGAACACTGGAGCTTTCTTT.